The 5 T cell receptor beta chains reported below all come from one sample, sequenced in a study of graft-versus-host responses after intestinal transplantation. Clones were sequenced by immunoSEQ multiplex PCR, and TCRdb holds only the in-frame ones, with some missing. The repertoire holds around 92,000 clones, roughly 88% seen once, with more than 1.4% in the top ten. The material was PBMCs, obtained 255 days after intestinal transplant. These receptors came from a human patient who received an intestinal transplant, so some T cells may come from the graft donor.

The count of this clone is one. The chain uses TRBV6-1 and TRBJ2-7; D remains unclear. Germline lookup yields CDR1 MNHNS and CDR2 SASEGT. The CDR3 has 13 residues. V lost 5 bases to trimming and J lost 2 bases, with 10 bases between them. This chain's CDR3 is CASSRYRAYEQYF. CDR3 DNA: TGTGCCAGCAGTAGGTACAGAGCCTACGAGCAGTACTTC.

This clone was detected only once. The V gene is TRBV7-9, the J gene TRBJ2-7; 11 bases agree with TRBD2. CDR1 is SEHNR and CDR2 is FQNEAQ in the germline V gene (reference sequence). With V trimmed by 3 bases and J by 2 bases, 0 bases remained unmatched. This CDR3 region has 14 residues. Written as DNA, the CDR3 is TGTGCCAGCAGCTTTAGCGGGGGGGCCTACGAGCAGTACTTC. Residues: CASSFSGGAYEQYF. Full variable domain (rest looked up from reference TRBV7-9 and TRBJ2-7): DTGVSQNPRHKITKRGQNVTFRCDPISEHNRLYWYRQTLGQGPEFLTYFQNEAQLEKSRLLSDRFSAERPKGSFSTLEIQRTEQGDSAMYLCASSFSGGAYEQYFGPGTRLTVT.

The rearrangement links TRBV13 to TRBJ2-4; D unresolved. This CDR3 region has 14 residues. From germline, CDR1 is PRHDT and CDR2 FYEKMQ (reference sequence). The V end was cut by 3 bases, the J end by 1 base, with 7 bases between. The DNA of the CDR3 is TGTGCCAGCAGCTTGAGAACCGCCAAAAACATTCAGTACTTC. It yields the protein CASSLRTAKNIQYF.

The V and J genes are TRBV9 and TRBJ2-2, with D maybe TRBD2 (5 bases). The CDR3 length is 18 residues. V was shortened by 0 bases and J by 1 base, with 16 bases between the two germline ends. Germline values: CDR1 SGDLS, CDR2 YYNGEE. The CDR3 reads CASSVASPTRRNTGELFF. The DNA for the CDR3 is TGTGCCAGCAGCGTAGCCTCCCCTACTAGAAGGAACACCGGGGAGCTGTTTTTT.

This chain connects TRBV5-1 to TRBJ1-2; 7 positions agree with TRBD1. V gave up 3 bases and J gave up 3 bases; unmatched junction bases: 5. The length of the CDR3 is 14 residues. CDR1 is SGHRS and CDR2 is YFSETQ in the germline V gene. The CDR3 reads CASSSQGGYYGYTF. The DNA of the CDR3 is TGCGCCAGCAGCTCCCAGGGGGGTTACTATGGCTACACCTTC.